The TCR beta chain under discussion was sequenced for a study of relationships among human T cell subsets (TCRdb year 2010). For the study in its entirety: The study sequenced eight distinct T cell populations from blood: pan T, CD8 cytotoxic, regulatory, Th1, Th2, naive plus transitional, activated and memory cells. What the research found in general, with its limitations: Over 55% of CD8+ cytotoxic sequences were found to belong to clones with over 100 reads, whereas few such clones were observed in the regulatory and Th2 subsets. The seven subsets showed no statistically significant differences in V, D and J usage, CDR3 length, or N-nucleotide additions. Substantial CDR3 sharing among Th1, Th2 and regulatory T cells was interpreted as suggesting stochastic cell fate choices. A CD4+CD8+ double-positive population could not be excluded by the bead-based sorting.

Regarding this clonotype: This clone's antigen is unknown. Nothing much larger sits one base from this clone, and base qualities are not available.

The CD4+CD25-CD294- flow-through remaining after the CD25, CD56 and CD294 bead selections was collected as Th1 cells. T cell subsets were isolated with Miltenyi superparamagnetic beads coated with subset-specific monoclonal antibodies. Every T cell population was isolated from peripheral blood. Mononuclear cells were obtained from whole blood by Ficoll separation, and monocytes were then depleted with anti-CD14 microbeads. Right after isolation, the cell populations were resuspended in RNAprotect reagent. Receptors were amplified or captured by multiplex PCR. The listed sequencing device is 454 GS FLX. Semiquantitative ARM-PCR was used to amplify the TCR alpha and beta CDR3 regions from mRNA. In ARM-PCR, tagged nested gene-specific primers were applied first, and communal superprimers then carried out the exponential amplification. Nested primers were removed by exonuclease before the second amplification round on first-round PCR products. The amplicons were sequenced on the 454 platform, which can rapidly sequence millions of DNA fragments without cloning bias. A read mappable to both V and J germline segments was defined as an effective read. In the source study's methods: IRmap was used to assign reads to germline V, D and J segments, relying on pyromap, a Smith-Waterman modification adapted to 454 sequencing errors. Cutoffs set at the 99th percentile of alignment scores from simulated random sequences were applied to filter D-beta assignments. The CDR3 was taken to be the amino acids lying between the conserved V-segment Y[YFLI]C motif and the J-segment [FW]GXGT motif. Repertoire diversity was estimated with a compound Poisson process model previously applied to large-scale EST data. A procedure for detecting cross-contamination was applied so that sample contamination could be argued against as the origin of shared CDR3s. Starting from the raw public reads, TCRdb applied fastp trimming at Q25, assembled clones with MiXCR and retained in-frame beta chains. CDR3 protein duplicates are merged, each entry listing the most common genes and DNA. TCRdb, not the original authors, processed these V and J calls. The sample profile shows under 15,000 distinct CDR3 sequences; 67% of them were found once. Approximately 30% of the sample is taken by the ten largest.

CDR1 is given as SGHRS and CDR2 as YFSETQ, both from the germline V gene. Trimming at the junction amounts to 4 bases on V and 0 bases on J, and the germline ends lie 11 bases apart. From the cysteine through the phenylalanine, the CDR3 covers 15 amino acids. Here the CDR3 DNA is all that survives: 45 bases in frame from base 1. The TCR comes from a man aged 35 to 55 in good health. The chain employs TRBV5-1 and TRBJ1-5; the D gene is not confidently resolved. The sequenced sample was CD4+ Th1 cells sorted from blood. The cell subset or site label on this specimen signifies: CD4+CD25-CD294- T helper 1 cells. The sequenced DNA is TGCGCCAGCAGCCTCACGGCCGATAGCAATCAGCCCCAGCATTTT. Its amino acids are CASSLTADSNQPQHF.